These 10 T cell receptor beta chains were sequenced from one sample in a study of shared clonotypes between healthy human individuals. The repertoire was sequenced with immunoSEQ multiplex PCR; TCRdb's copy has only in-frame clones and lacks some. The sample consists of about 79,000 clones, about 63% of them appearing once. Sequencing used memory CD8+ T cells sorted from blood. As to subset: CD45RO+ cells pooled with CCR7-negative TemRA cells. The source of these receptors is a man aged 30 to 45 in good health.

The V gene is TRBV27, the J gene TRBJ1-5; D is perhaps TRBD1 (5 bases). This CDR3 is 13 amino acids long. Trimming shortened V by 2 bases and J by 5 bases, and 7 bases separated the two germline ends. Germline loops: CDR1 MNHEY, CDR2 SMNVEV (reference sequence). For the CDR3, the DNA is TGTGCCAGCAGTTTAGGGGCCTATCAGCCCCAGCATTTT. This sequence encodes CASSLGAYQPQHF.

This clone was observed at least ten times. The chain links TRBV5-5 to TRBJ2-7; 8 nucleotides match TRBD1. V was pared by 0 bases and J by 7 bases, with 12 bases of the junction left unmatched. The CDR3 contains 16 residues. Germline assignment: CDR1 SGHKS and CDR2 YYEKEE (reference sequence). The CDR3 DNA is TGTGCCAGCAGCTTGGCCTCGGGGACAGGAGTCTTTGAGCAGTACTTC. Its protein is CASSLASGTGVFEQYF. The complete variable domain, with remaining parts taken from reference TRBV5-5 and TRBJ2-7, reads DAGVTQSPTHLIKTRGQQVTLRCSPISGHKSVSWYQQVLGQGPQFIFQYYEKEERGRGNFPDRFSARQFPNYSSELNVNALLLGDSALYLCASSLASGTGVFEQYFGPGTRLTVT.

This clone was found a few times. This chain connects TRBV6-1 to TRBJ2-7, with D perhaps TRBD2 (5 bases). The CDR3 spans 15 residues. In germline, CDR1 is MNHNS, CDR2 SASEGT. The V and J ends lost 0 bases and 2 bases respectively, with 11 bases between them. CDR3 sequence (DNA): TGTGCCAGCAGTGAAGCTGGCGAGGGAGCCTACGAGCAGTACTTC. It encodes CASSEAGEGAYEQYF.

The chain is built from TRBV5-1 and TRBJ2-2, with TRBD1 as a possible D gene (7 bases). This CDR3 is 15 amino acids long. CDR1 and CDR2 from the germline V gene are SGHRS and YFSETQ. V was clipped by 3 bases and J by 2 bases, with 11 bases between them. In DNA form, the CDR3 reads TGCGCCAGCAGCTCCAGGGGGGCTAACACCGGGGAGCTGTTTTTT. Translation gives CASSSRGANTGELFF.

This clone was recorded once. The chain recombines TRBV28 with TRBJ1-2; no firm D call. Per germline, CDR1 MDHEN and CDR2 SYDVKM. The CDR3 covers 12 residues. Trimming pared 2 bases from V and 3 bases from J, leaving 4 bases between. The CDR3 coding sequence is TGTGCCAGCAGTTTAAATTACTATGGCTACACCTTC. The encoded protein is CASSLNYYGYTF.

The gene calls are TRBV29-1 and TRBJ2-7; 8 positions agree with TRBD2. Unmatched junction bases numbered 9, after V lost 0 bases and J lost 5 bases. The germline gives CDR1 SQVTM, CDR2 ANQGSEA. There are 15 residues in the CDR3. The CDR3 nucleotides read TGCAGCGTTGAAGATAGCAGCGGGAGTTTCCACGAGCAGTACTTC. Encoded protein: CSVEDSSGSFHEQYF.

The chain combines TRBV27 with TRBJ1-4; 7 bases match TRBD1. This CDR3 comprises 14 residues. CDR1 and CDR2 from the germline V gene are MNHEY and SMNVEV (reference sequence). Germline trimming cut 5 bases from V and 6 bases from J; bases unmatched to any gene: 6. The DNA for the CDR3 is TGTGCCAGCAGTCCTAGGGGGCTGTATGAAAAACTGTTTTTT. The encoded protein is CASSPRGLYEKLFF.

This clone was counted many times. The junction and the germline gene differ at one end; a read error may be behind it. J is TRBJ1-5 and V is TRBV9; no clear D. The CDR3 totals 14 residues. Per the germline V gene, CDR1 is SGDLS and CDR2 is YYNGEE. CDR3 protein: CASRVVVMNQPQHF. CDR3 DNA: TGTGCCAGCAGGGTAGTGGTTATGAATCAGCCCCAGCATTTT.

The rearrangement uses TRBV27 and TRBJ2-2; D is perhaps TRBD1 or TRBD2 (5 bases each). Between the trimmed V and J ends, which lost 5 bases and 5 bases, there was a span of 12 bases. CDR3 length: 14 residues. Germline V CDR1 and CDR2: MNHEY, SMNVEV (reference sequence). The CDR3 protein is CASSEGTRTGELFF. The CDR3 region has the DNA TGTGCCAGCAGTGAGGGGACCCGGACCGGGGAGCTGTTTTTT.

CDR3 protein: CSVEWRGESEQYF. The CDR3 nucleotides read TGCAGCGTTGAATGGAGGGGCGAAAGCGAGCAGTACTTC. The rearrangement joins TRBV29-1 to TRBJ2-7; possible D gene TRBD2, 6 bases. Germline CDR1 SQVTM, CDR2 ANQGSEA. V lost 2 bases and J 6 bases, leaving 14 bases between the germline ends. CDR3 length: 13 residues.